What follows are 18 T cell receptor beta chains derived from one specimen sequenced in a study of CD8 T cells in ankylosing spondylitis. General study points: There was a TCR beta motif, made of several highly homologous variants, that appeared characteristic of ankylosing spondylitis blood.

What these receptors recognize is not known. Using its own MiXCR run on the 5' RACE reads, TCRdb lists one record per CDR3 protein. The sample lists some 700,000 distinct CDR3 sequences, 15% to 20% occurring once. What was sequenced was blood, either unsorted or a sorted T cell fraction (not recorded which). The receptors here all came from a male donor with ankylosing spondylitis.

The CDR3 sequence: CASSLPPPQETQYF. The CDR3 region has the DNA TGTGCCAGCAGTCTGCCACCTCCGCAAGAGACCCAGTACTTC. V and J are TRBV6-2 or TRBV6-3 and TRBJ2-5; D gene ambiguous. The CDR3 has 14 amino acids. The V gene's germline CDR1 is MNHEY and CDR2 SVGEGT. Between the trimmed V and J ends, which lost 5 bases and 2 bases, there was a span of 12 bases.

The chain carries TRBV5-1 and TRBJ2-3; no clear D. V lost 2 bases and J 2 bases, leaving 12 bases between the germline ends. CDR1 and CDR2 (germline): SGHRS, YFSETQ. There are 15 residues in the CDR3. The DNA for the CDR3 is TGCGCCAGCAGCTTAGAGGCAGCCTCCACAGATACGCAGTATTTT. Amino acids: CASSLEAASTDTQYF.

The rearrangement links TRBV2 to TRBJ2-1; no clear D gene. Germline lookup yields CDR1 SNHLY and CDR2 FYNNEI. The CDR3 spans 14 residues. V lost 3 bases to trimming and J lost 4 bases, with 10 bases between them. In nucleotides, the CDR3 is TGTGCCAGCAGTGACTATAGCCCTTACAATGAGCAGTTCTTC. Protein product: CASSDYSPYNEQFF.

This clonotype has only a few counts. Here the CDR3 reads CASSWRLAGAYEQYF. The CDR3 coding sequence is TGCGCCAGCAGCTGGAGACTAGCGGGGGCCTACGAGCAGTACTTC. J is TRBJ2-7 and V is TRBV5-1; 12 bases match TRBD2. This CDR3 spans 15 amino acids. CDR1 and CDR2 (germline): SGHRS, YFSETQ. The V and J ends lost 3 bases and 2 bases, in that order; junction bases with no gene match: 3.

The chain has TRBV9 and TRBJ2-3; D is tentatively TRBD1 or TRBD2 (5 bases each). The germline V and J ends were trimmed by 4 bases and 2 bases, with 14 bases remaining between them. The CDR3 runs to 15 residues. Germline V gene sequence: CDR1 SGDLS, CDR2 YYNGEE. CDR3 DNA sequence: TGTGCCAGCAGCCCGAGGGGCTCCCTCACAGATACGCAGTATTTT. Its translation is CASSPRGSLTDTQYF.

The J gene is TRBJ2-1, the V gene TRBV6-1; D gene uncertain. In germline, CDR1 is MNHNS, CDR2 SASEGT. Trimming stripped 1 base from V and 9 bases from J, with 7 bases between. The CDR3 has 12 amino acids. The DNA of the CDR3 is TGTGCCAGCAGTGAAGGACTGAGTGAGCAGTTCTTC. This encodes CASSEGLSEQFF.

The chain recombines TRBV3-1 with TRBJ2-7, with D tentatively TRBD1 (5 bases). The V end was cut by 3 bases, the J end by 1 base, with 16 bases between. The V gene's germline CDR1 is LGHDT and CDR2 YNNKEL (reference sequence). CDR3 length: 16 residues. CDR3 DNA: TGTGCCAGCAGCCATATGTGGGGCACCATATCCTACGAGCAGTACTTC. Translation: CASSHMWGTISYEQYF.

The chain links TRBV7-2 to TRBJ2-4, with a tentative D call TRBD2 (6 bases). CDR3 length equals 13 residues. V shed 11 bases and J shed 0 bases, with 11 bases lying between them. CDR1 is SGHTA and CDR2 is FQGNSA in the germline V gene. CDR3: CAARELAKNIQYF. The CDR3 DNA follows: TGTGCCGCGCGGGAACTAGCCAAAAACATTCAGTACTTC.

This clonotype came up many times. This rearrangement joins TRBV24-1 to TRBJ2-5; the D call may be TRBD1 or TRBD2 (5 bases each). This CDR3 is built from 15 residues. Deletions cut 4 bases from V and 3 bases from J, with 14 bases between. CDR1 and CDR2 from the germline V gene are KGHDR and SFDVKD. CDR3 region: CATSEKGTAKETQYF. The CDR3 DNA reads TGTGCCACCAGTGAGAAGGGGACGGCTAAAGAGACCCAGTACTTC.

This clonotype was found a few times. The CDR3 is CSVEGGEQNTEAFF. In DNA form, the CDR3 reads TGCAGCGTTGAAGGGGGGGAACAGAACACTGAAGCTTTCTTT. The chain combines TRBV29-1 with TRBJ1-1; maybe TRBD1 (5 bases). Per germline, CDR1 SQVTM and CDR2 ANQGSEA. Trimming stripped 1 base from V and 1 base from J, with 10 bases between. The CDR3 is made up of 14 amino acids.

This clonotype was recorded a few times. The chain couples TRBV11-1 to TRBJ2-1; unclear D gene. Trimming took 1 base from V and 5 from J, leaving 12 bases between them. Germline V gives CDR1 SGHAT, CDR2 FQDESV (reference sequence). The CDR3 has 15 residues. CDR3 sequence reads: CASSLDRTTNNEQFF. The CDR3 DNA is TGTGCCAGCAGCTTAGATAGGACCACGAACAATGAGCAGTTCTTC.

The chain employs TRBV24-1 and TRBJ2-3, with 10 bases aligning to TRBD2. The J segment lost 2 bases and the V segment lost 1 base, leaving 8 bases of the junction unmatched. This CDR3 is 18 amino acids long. The germline V gene has CDR1 KGHDR and CDR2 SFDVKD. The DNA for the CDR3 is TGTGCCACCAGTGATTTAGGCCCTAGCGGGAGTACCACAGATACGCAGTATTTT. It translates to CATSDLGPSGSTTDTQYF.

The chain uses TRBV12-3 or TRBV12-4 and TRBJ1-6, with TRBD1 as a possible D gene (5 bases). V shed 0 bases and J shed 6 bases, with 12 bases lying between them. This CDR3 comprises 16 residues. The CDR3 is CASSLAGERGNSPLHF. Here the CDR3 DNA reads TGTGCCAGCAGTTTAGCGGGGGAGAGGGGTAATTCACCCCTCCACTTT.

V and J are TRBV24-1 and TRBJ1-5, with D perhaps matching TRBD1 (5 bases). Per germline, CDR1 KGHDR and CDR2 SFDVKD. V shed 2 bases and J shed 7 bases, with 8 bases lying between them. The CDR3 loop spans 13 amino acids. The CDR3 sequence is CATSDWQGQPQHF. The CDR3 DNA reads as TGTGCCACCAGTGATTGGCAGGGCCAGCCCCAGCATTTT.

This clonotype was detected a few times. V gene TRBV6-2 or TRBV6-3 combines with J gene TRBJ2-6; a possible D gene is TRBD1 (6 bases). V shed 5 bases and J shed 0 bases, with 8 bases lying between them. CDR1 and CDR2 (germline): MNHEY, SVGEGT. This CDR3 has 15 residues. The CDR3 DNA is TGTGCCAGCAGTACAGGGAGCTCTGGGGCCAACGTCCTGACTTTC. Amino acid sequence: CASSTGSSGANVLTF.

This clonotype was counted a few times. The CDR3 nucleotides are TGTGCCAGCAGCCACCAAGGCCGACTAGCGAATAATTACAATGAGCAGTTCTTC. Its protein is CASSHQGRLANNYNEQFF. The chain has TRBV3-1 and TRBJ2-1, with TRBD2 matching over 8 bases. The CDR3 spans 18 residues. With 3 bases clipped from V and 4 bases from J, the junction kept 14 bases outside the gene matches. Germline CDR1 reads LGHDT; CDR2 reads YNNKEL (reference sequence).

The rearrangement uses TRBV5-1 and TRBJ2-7; unclear D gene. V dropped 5 bases and J dropped 2 bases, with 14 bases sitting between them. CDR3 length: 14 residues. Germline V gene data show CDR1 as SGHRS and CDR2 as YFSETQ. CDR3 nucleotide sequence: TGCGCCAGCAGACCCCTGAACGGCGCCTACGAGCAGTACTTC. Translation gives CASRPLNGAYEQYF.

The chain is built from TRBV9 and TRBJ2-3; 13 positions agree with TRBD2. With 3 bases clipped from V and 2 bases from J, the junction kept 9 bases outside the gene matches. Germline V gives CDR1 SGDLS, CDR2 YYNGEE. The CDR3 runs 18 residues. CDR3 DNA: TGTGCCAGCAGCGGTAGGACTAGCGGGAGACCCACCACAGATACGCAGTATTTT. As protein: CASSGRTSGRPTTDTQYF.